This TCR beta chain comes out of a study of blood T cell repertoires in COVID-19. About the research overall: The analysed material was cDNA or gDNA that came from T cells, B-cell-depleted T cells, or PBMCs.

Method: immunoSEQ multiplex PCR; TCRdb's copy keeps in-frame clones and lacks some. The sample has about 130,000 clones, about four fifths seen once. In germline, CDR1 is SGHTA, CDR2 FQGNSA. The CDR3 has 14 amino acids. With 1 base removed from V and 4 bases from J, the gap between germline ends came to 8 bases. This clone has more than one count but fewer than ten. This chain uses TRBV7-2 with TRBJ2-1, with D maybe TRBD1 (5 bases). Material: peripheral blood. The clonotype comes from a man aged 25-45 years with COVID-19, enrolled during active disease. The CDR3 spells CASSLEQEYNEQFF. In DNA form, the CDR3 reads TGTGCCAGCAGCTTAGAACAGGAGTACAATGAGCAGTTCTTC.